This T cell receptor beta chain is from a study of monozygotic twins with inflammatory bowel disease. TCRdb reprocessed the 5' RACE reads, keeping one entry per CDR3 protein, no DNA. The sample totals a few hundred thousand distinct CDR3 sequences. Input material: blood. This clonotype was sampled from a human donor with ulcerative colitis or Crohn's disease, or a healthy co-twin of an affected twin (not recorded which).

CDR3 region: CASSIRLALYEQFF. The chain carries TRBV19 and TRBJ2-1; TCRdb lists TRBD2, though no DNA is available to test this call. Germline V CDR1 and CDR2: LNHDA, SQIVND (reference sequence). The CDR3 has 14 residues.